This TCR beta chain was sequenced for a study of T-cell memory formation after mild COVID-19. Constant-segment primers and 5'RACE yielded cDNA libraries for TCR alpha and TCR beta, each carrying sample barcodes and UMIs. TCRdb re-analysed the 5' RACE reads in MiXCR, keeping a single row per CDR3 protein. The data contain around 320,000 distinct CDR3 sequences, roughly an eighth of them seen just once; the ten biggest clones take up under 25%. The sample holds a few counts of this clonotype. Its antigen is currently unknown. Germline-derived CDR1 and CDR2 are LNHNV and YYDKDF (reference sequence). V lost 3 bases, J lost 5 bases, and 19 bases lay in between. This CDR3 region has 16 residues. Study-level results: CD4/CD8 balance characterized clones contracting day 15 to 85, and CD4+ skew characterized later expanders. Day 37-peaking second-wave clones had unconfirmed SARS-CoV-2 specificity.

What was sequenced was PBMCs or a T cell subset sorted from them (not recorded which). The source of this sequence is a man between 18 and 29 years old who had mild COVID-19 (a few samples of this study predate the infection). Cell type and time point are not known. V usage is TRBV15 and J usage is TRBJ2-5, with a tentative D call TRBD2 (6 bases). The CDR3 sequence is CATSRGSGRRVETQYF. In DNA form, the CDR3 reads TGTGCCACCAGCAGGGGCTCCGGCAGGAGGGTTGAGACCCAGTACTTC.